This passage covers 18 T cell receptor beta chains from one sample sequenced in a study of molecular identifiers for immune sequencing clone quantification. TCRdb called the PCR reads again in MiXCR, with one record for every CDR3 protein. This table holds fewer than 15,000 distinct CDR3 sequences, roughly 15% found once. The specimen was naive CD8+ T cells from blood, with Jurkat cell RNA spiked in. Subset: FACS-sorted CD8+CD4-CCR7+CD45RA+ naive T cells. The receptors here all came from a human donor in good health. Some libraries in this study had Jurkat cell RNA spiked in.

In its sample, this clonotype was seen many times. CDR3 in DNA: TGTGCCAGCCCCCCCCGGTGGGACTCGCACACAGATACGCAGTATTTT. Translating gives CASPPRWDSHTDTQYF. V gene TRBV12-3 or TRBV12-4 combines with J gene TRBJ2-3, with a weak D call TRBD2 (6 bases). The CDR3 has 16 amino acids. Trimming took off 8 bases at V and 2 bases at J, with 20 bases between the two ends.

This clonotype was seen at least ten times. The chain has TRBV20-1 and TRBJ2-7; D is perhaps TRBD1 (6 bases). The V gene lost 3 bases and the J gene lost 3 bases, with 12 bases spanning the gap. This CDR3 spans 13 amino acids. The germline V gene encodes CDR1 DFQATT and CDR2 SNEGSKA (reference sequence). The CDR3 DNA reads as TGCAGTGCTAGGAACAGGGCCAGCTACGAGCAGTACTTC. Residues: CSARNRASYEQYF.

This clonotype has ten or more counts. This is likely a read error, given that the CDR3 carries no conserved phenylalanine or tryptophan at its end. The chain carries TRBV29-1 and TRBJ2-7; 13 bases agree with TRBD2. The V gene end was trimmed by 5 bases and the J gene end by 3 bases; junction bases not matched to a gene: 7. The CDR3 runs 15 residues. Germline V gene sequence: CDR1 SQVTM, CDR2 ANQGSEA. CDR3 DNA sequence: TGCAGCGTTCTTGGACTAGCGGGAGTTGGCTACGAGCAGTACATC. It yields the protein CSVLGLAGVGYEQYI.

This clonotype occurred many times. V is TRBV27 and J is TRBJ1-1, with D tentatively TRBD1 (5 bases). V shed 2 bases and J shed 4 bases, with 11 bases lying between them. There are 14 residues in the CDR3. Germline CDR1 is MNHEY and CDR2 is SMNVEV (reference sequence). CDR3 sequence: CASSLKGVFTEAFF. As DNA, the CDR3 is TGTGCCAGCAGTTTAAAAGGGGTGTTCACTGAAGCTTTCTTT.

This clonotype counts as medium-sized. The chain links TRBV6-2 or TRBV6-3 to TRBJ1-5; no reliable D call. The CDR3 totals 15 residues. Germline V gives CDR1 MNHEY, CDR2 SVGEGT. The V and J ends lost 6 bases and 0 bases respectively, with 12 bases between them. CDR3 sequence (DNA): TGTGCCAGCAGCCCTAATCCCCCTAGCAATCAGCCCCAGCATTTT. It specifies CASSPNPPSNQPQHF.

This clonotype is a singleton in its sample. The genes are TRBV7-9 and TRBJ2-7; 7 positions agree with TRBD1. CDR1 is SEHNR, CDR2 FQNEAQ, per germline (reference sequence). CDR3 length: 14 residues. Trimming cost V 6 bases and J 4 bases; bases outside gene matches: 9. CDR3 coding DNA: TGTGCCAGCAGTAACCGGGACAGAGTTTACGAGCAGTACTTC. Translation gives CASSNRDRVYEQYF.

Ten or more counts support this clonotype. This rearrangement joins TRBV5-6 to TRBJ1-1; possible D gene TRBD1, 5 bases. V was cut by 4 bases and J by 2 bases, with 15 bases left in between. The germline CDR1 and CDR2 sequences are SGHDT and YYEEEE. This CDR3 spans 15 amino acids. The CDR3 loop is CASSPQGGVNTEAFF. DNA of the CDR3: TGTGCCAGCAGCCCGCAGGGAGGGGTAAACACTGAAGCTTTCTTT.

This clonotype was observed many times. The chain carries TRBV4-1 and TRBJ1-3, with 7 bases aligning to TRBD1. V shed 4 bases, J shed 0 bases, and the junction held 15 bases outside the gene matches. CDR1 is MGHRA, CDR2 YSYEKL, per germline. This CDR3 region has 19 residues. This CDR3 is CASSLRPPGQADSGNTIYF. The CDR3 bases are TGCGCCAGCAGCCTCAGGCCCCCAGGACAGGCAGACTCTGGAAACACCATATATTTT.

As DNA, the CDR3 is TGTGCCAGCGTTTGGCGGGAGGGGAGGACAGATACGCAGTATTTT. Protein product: CASVWREGRTDTQYF. This sequence joins TRBV7-9 and TRBJ2-3; 9 bases fit TRBD2. J gave up 3 bases and V 8 bases, and 9 bases lay outside the gene matches. The CDR3 runs to 15 residues. Germline CDR1 and CDR2: SEHNR and FQNEAQ (reference sequence).

By share of the sample, this clonotype is medium-sized. The gene calls are TRBV19 and TRBJ2-4; TRBD1 matches 9 bases. CDR3 size: 15 residues. The germline CDR1 and CDR2 sequences are LNHDA and SQIVND (reference sequence). The V segment lost 6 bases and the J segment 0 bases; nucleotides outside the gene matches: 3. The CDR3 bases are TGTGCCAGTAGACAGGGGGCGGTAGCCAAAAACATTCAGTACTTC. Its protein is CASRQGAVAKNIQYF. Based on the CDR3 plus reference TRBV19 and TRBJ2-4, the full variable domain is DGGITQSPKYLFRKEGQNVTLSCEQNLNHDAMYWYRQDPGQGLRLIYYSQIVNDFQKGDIAEGYSVSREKKESFPLTVTSAQKNPTAFYLCASRQGAVAKNIQYFGAGTRLSVL.

There are a few counts of this clonotype. This sequence joins TRBV4-1 and TRBJ1-3; maybe TRBD1 (5 bases). V was trimmed by 0 bases and J by 6 bases, leaving 12 bases between them. CDR3 length: 15 amino acids. Germline loops: CDR1 MGHRA, CDR2 YSYEKL. In DNA form, the CDR3 reads TGCGCCAGCAGCCAAGATCCAGGGAATGAAAACACCATATATTTT. Translation gives CASSQDPGNENTIYF.

This clonotype was detected many times. This chain uses TRBV5-1 with TRBJ2-3; 7 bases are a match to TRBD2. Germline V gene lookup returns CDR1 SGHRS and CDR2 YFSETQ. The V and J ends lost 0 bases and 3 bases, in that order; junction bases with no gene match: 4. The length of the CDR3 is 15 residues. The DNA of the CDR3 is TGCGCCAGCAGCTTGGCAGGACTAGATACAGATACGCAGTATTTT. Translation gives CASSLAGLDTDTQYF.

This clonotype was observed many times. V gene TRBV4-3 combines with J gene TRBJ2-7; D is possibly TRBD1 (6 bases). CDR1 and CDR2 from the germline V gene are LGHNA and YSLEER. The V gene lost 0 bases and the J gene lost 2 bases, with 11 bases spanning the gap. The CDR3 is made up of 15 amino acids. The CDR3 region has the DNA TGCGCCAGCAGCCAAGAACTTCGGGACACCTACGAGCAGTACTTC. As protein: CASSQELRDTYEQYF.

This clonotype is labeled as medium-sized. This rearrangement joins TRBV29-1 to TRBJ1-1; 7 bases match TRBD1. The length of the CDR3 is 12 residues. The V gene's germline CDR1 is SQVTM and CDR2 ANQGSEA. Trimming removed 3 bases from V and 3 bases from J; junction bases left unmatched: 1. CDR3 nucleotides: TGCAGCGTTGACAGGGGGGACACTGAAGCTTTCTTT. Protein sequence: CSVDRGDTEAFF.

This clonotype is deemed medium-sized. The chain combines TRBV7-8 with TRBJ1-2, with 7 bases lining up with TRBD1. The CDR3 sequence is 13 residues long. Germline V lookup: CDR1 SGHVS, CDR2 FQNEAQ. V shed 5 bases, J shed 4 bases, and the junction held 4 bases outside the gene matches. The CDR3 region is CASSPQGTYGYTF. The CDR3 DNA follows: TGTGCCAGCAGCCCACAGGGGACCTATGGCTACACCTTC.

Worth noting for this clonotype: This may be a read error, as it is one base from a much larger clone. The chain has TRBV5-1 and TRBJ1-3, with a tentative D call TRBD1 (5 bases). The CDR3 has 15 amino acids. CDR1 and CDR2 from the germline V gene are SGHRS and YFSETQ. DNA of the CDR3: TGCGCCAGCAGCTTCCAGGGCCTACTCGGAAACACCATGTATTTT. This encodes CASSFQGLLGNTMYF.

In its sample, this clonotype was seen many times. CDR3 nucleotide sequence: TGTGCCAGCAGTTTATTTAACACAGATACGCAGTATTTT. Its protein is CASSLFNTDTQYF. V and J are TRBV27 and TRBJ2-3; D not resolved. V shed 1 base and J shed 2 bases, with 4 bases lying between them. The CDR3 is 13 amino acids. Germline CDR1 and CDR2: MNHEY and SMNVEV (reference sequence).

The sample holds many counts of this clonotype. This sequence joins TRBV12-3 or TRBV12-4 and TRBJ2-5, with D possibly being TRBD2 (6 bases). CDR3 length equals 14 residues. Trimming shortened V by 6 bases and J by 0 bases, and 11 bases separated the two germline ends. CDR3 sequence (DNA): TGTGCCAGCAGGGAAAGGGACTACCAAGAGACCCAGTACTTC. Translating gives CASRERDYQETQYF.